The TCR beta chain under discussion was sequenced for a study of regulatory and conventional T cells in RAG deficiency. The CDR3 extends over 15 amino acids. Germline values: CDR1 LNHDA, CDR2 SQIVND (reference sequence). V was pared by 6 bases and J by 2 bases, with 11 bases between. Genomic DNA came from blood conventional CD4+ T cells gated CD25-low CD127-high. Libraries were prepared by immunoSEQ multiplex PCR; TCRdb keeps only in-frame clonotypes and omits some of them. The table includes some 20,000 clones, 93% detected once. The sample was also reused in another study, on regulatory T cells. In that study: The PCR used 52 TRBV and 13 TRBJ primers.

V gene TRBV19 combines with J gene TRBJ1-6, with D unclear. What was sequenced was CD4+ T cells sorted from blood. The receptor was isolated from a human donor in good health. The CDR3 loop reads CASRRLSPYNSPLHF. CDR3 DNA sequence: TGTGCCAGTAGGCGTCTCTCTCCCTATAATTCACCCCTCCACTTT.